The source of this T cell receptor beta chain is a study of blood T cells in healthy people across ages (dated by TCRdb to about 2015). Study-level background: Template switching captured roughly one uniquely barcoded TCR beta cDNA molecule per two T cells in model experiments. Donors of different ages were randomly distributed across sequencing lanes to avoid experimental bias. To track age-related changes in TCR beta repertoire diversity, the study relied on deep sequencing normalized with unique cDNA molecular identifiers. The study analyzed two additional independent replicas of 1 million unique cDNA reads from the same blood draw for two donors, one aged 18 to 29 and one aged 80 or older. The donors were divided into four age groups: young (average around 16 years), middle-aged (approximately 41), aged (about 60) and long-lived (roughly 86).

As for this clonotype: The antigen it binds to is not known. No clone much larger than this one lies a single base away; base qualities are absent.

Systemically healthy Caucasian individuals from Russia, over 30 in total and aged roughly 6 to 95 years, were included as donors. About 9.8 milliliters of peripheral blood were drawn from each donor into EDTA-treated Vacutainer tubes. Ficoll-Paque density-gradient centrifugation was used to isolate PBMCs, with at least 7 million obtained per sample. Trizol reagent was used to extract total RNA from PBMCs, with at least 5.5 micrograms per sample. Naive CD45RAhigh/CD27high T cell percentages were measured by flow cytometry on a PBMC aliquot from every donor. The paper's findings and limits, for the study overall: As age increased, observed TCR beta diversity per million T cells dropped in a roughly linear way, and a significant reduction was already evident by age around 41. Conclusive comparison of naive and antigen-experienced compartments was prevented by the profiling of bulk unsorted PBMCs. Because the CMV infection status of the donors was unknown, age-related changes in expanded clonotypes may potentially have been confounded. Estimates of total diversity based on one million sequenced T cells were considered lower bounds and underestimates. Compared with the aged group, the long-lived group had more naive CD4+ T cells, fewer expanded clones and increased TCR diversity, a pattern suggesting age selection. The percentage of naive T cells measured by flow cytometry correlated strongly with observed TCR beta diversity.

V loses 5 bases, J loses 1 base, and the germline ends lie 5 bases apart. The germline V gene (reference sequence) provides CDR1 SEHNR and CDR2 FQNEAQ. Its CDR3 holds 12 amino acids, cysteine through phenylalanine. The entry retains the CDR3 DNA only, 36 bases that are in frame from base 1. Libraries were made using 5' RACE. Sequenced using an Illumina HiSeq 2500. A second PCR of roughly 6 to 11 cycles was run with a J-beta primer mix and a sample-barcoded 5' primer. A template-switch 5' adaptor carrying 12 random nucleotides introduced a unique molecular identifier onto each TCR beta cDNA molecule. Each sample yielded at least 3 million CDR3-containing paired-end reads. First-strand cDNA synthesis was performed from all RNA using the Mint cDNA synthesis kit, with priming by a TRBC-specific oligonucleotide. All cDNA was treated with uracil-DNA glycosylase and then went through a first 18-cycle PCR with the universal primers M1SS and BC2_uni_R. The paper's processing steps were these. For normalization, 1 million high-quality reads were randomly selected from each sample, with every read carrying a distinct molecular identifier. Instead of being binned into consensus sequences, reads with shared molecular identifiers were discarded. MiTCR, run with a Q25 quality threshold and the strictest error-elimination algorithm, handled CDR3 identification, clonotype clustering and error correction. A nonparametric unseen species model using Euler transformation provided a lower-bound estimate of total TCR beta diversity. TCRdb passed the public sequencing reads through fastp at Q25 and MiXCR, retaining productive beta sequences. Each entry merges the rows of one CDR3 protein and shows their most common DNA and genes. The V and J calls were not made by the authors but by TCRdb's processing. The sample table lists about 1 million distinct CDR3 sequences, roughly 45% of them with a count of one. 18% of the sample comes from the top ten.

The sequenced material came from blood. This clonotype was obtained from a woman in her sixties in good health. Recombination linked TRBV7-9 to TRBJ1-1; no D gene is confidently identified. The CDR3 reads as follows: CASSHRNTEAFF. The DNA sequence is TGTGCCAGCAGCCATAGGAACACTGAAGCTTTCTTT.